The next 6 T cell receptor beta chains were all read from a single sample in a study of cytomegalovirus exposure and HLA in healthy donors. Here immunoSEQ multiplex PCR was the method, and the copy in TCRdb shows in-frame clones only, minus some. The sample contains 300,000 to 350,000 clones, over 75% of which appear only once. Sequences were obtained from PBMCs. The receptors were sampled from a young man in good health and CMV-seronegative.

In DNA form, the CDR3 reads TGTGCCAGCAGCTCTGGGCCCATGAACACTGAAGCTTTCTTT. As protein: CASSSGPMNTEAFF. J is TRBJ1-1 and V is TRBV7-2; D not resolved. The CDR3 runs 14 residues. Per the germline V gene, CDR1 is SGHTA and CDR2 is FQGNSA. V was pared by 4 bases and J by 0 bases, with 9 bases between.

The V gene is TRBV7-9, the J gene TRBJ2-5; 9 nucleotides match TRBD2. Per the germline V gene, CDR1 is SEHNR and CDR2 is FQNEAQ (reference sequence). V was pared by 1 base and J by 4 bases, with 7 bases of the junction left unmatched. The CDR3 sequence is 16 residues long. The CDR3 loop is CASSLGSGGFRETQYF. The CDR3 region has the DNA TGTGCCAGCAGCTTAGGAAGCGGGGGGTTTAGAGAGACCCAGTACTTC.

This rearrangement joins TRBV15 to TRBJ1-1; D gene ambiguous. Trimming removed 0 bases from V and 4 bases from J, with 21 bases in between. From germline, CDR1 is LNHNV and CDR2 YYDKDF (reference sequence). The CDR3 has 18 amino acids. The CDR3 DNA follows: TGTGCCACCAGCAGAGATCATGTAGAGGGAGGGTCCGGCACTGAAGCTTTCTTT. As protein: CATSRDHVEGGSGTEAFF. The variable domain in full, completed from reference TRBV15 and TRBJ1-1, reads DAMVIQNPRYQVTQFGKPVTLSCSQTLNHNVMYWYQQKSSQAPKLLFHYYDKDFNNEADTPDNFQSRRPNTSFCFLDIRSPGLGDTAMYLCATSRDHVEGGSGTEAFFGQGTRLTVV.

In its sample, this clone was seen once. The chain couples TRBV10-3 to TRBJ2-1; 12 positions match TRBD1. V lost 6 bases to trimming and J lost 7 bases; unmatched junction nucleotides: 7. Germline CDR1 ENHRY, CDR2 SYGVKD. The CDR3 covers 15 residues. The CDR3 sequence: CAIRSGTGGMNEQFF. As DNA, the CDR3 is TGTGCCATCAGATCCGGGACAGGGGGCATGAATGAGCAGTTCTTC.

The chain joins TRBV11-2 to TRBJ1-1; TRBD1 aligns across 11 bases. V gave up 3 bases and J gave up 3 bases; unmatched junction bases: 9. The CDR3 loop spans 17 amino acids. Germline V lookup: CDR1 SGHAT, CDR2 FQNNGV. CDR3 protein: CASSLEPGTGGDTEAFF. Here the CDR3 DNA reads TGTGCCAGCAGCTTGGAGCCCGGGACAGGGGGGGACACTGAAGCTTTCTTT.

The rearrangement links TRBV6-4 to TRBJ2-6; D unclear. The CDR3 length is 14 residues. V was cut by 10 bases and J by 2 bases, with 12 bases left in between. Germline V gene sequence: CDR1 MRHNA, CDR2 SNTAGT. The CDR3 region is CATARIAGANVLTF. The CDR3 region has the DNA TGTGCCACCGCCCGAATAGCTGGGGCCAACGTCCTGACTTTC.